This TCR beta chain was sequenced during a study of T cell responses to AZD1222 COVID-19 vaccine. Study-level background: Timing groups of about 4 and about 12 weeks for second doses were pooled.

V lost 7 bases to trimming and J lost 4 bases, with 20 bases between them. Germline V gene sequence: CDR1 MDHEN, CDR2 SYDVKM. The CDR3 consists of 15 residues. Produced via immunoSEQ multiplex PCR; TCRdb's table is partial and in-frame only. The sample holds fewer than 120,000 clones, 81% seen once. Study-level points and caveats: White British donors predominated, females outnumbered males, and clonal diversity was possibly underestimated. Mapped onto spike, vaccine-associated CD4 TCRs spanned it and were dominant at 160-218 and 743-854. At study baseline, merely about 6 AZD1222 recipients were seropositive.

A remark on this clone: As yet, its antigen is unknown.

This receptor was taken from an adult in good health. The chain employs TRBV28 and TRBJ2-7; D remains unclear. The starting material was peripheral blood, obtained on day 0 of AZD1222 vaccination. The CDR3 spells CASTTDPLRPYEQYF. For the CDR3, the DNA is TGTGCCAGCACTACTGACCCGCTTCGCCCTTACGAGCAGTACTTC.